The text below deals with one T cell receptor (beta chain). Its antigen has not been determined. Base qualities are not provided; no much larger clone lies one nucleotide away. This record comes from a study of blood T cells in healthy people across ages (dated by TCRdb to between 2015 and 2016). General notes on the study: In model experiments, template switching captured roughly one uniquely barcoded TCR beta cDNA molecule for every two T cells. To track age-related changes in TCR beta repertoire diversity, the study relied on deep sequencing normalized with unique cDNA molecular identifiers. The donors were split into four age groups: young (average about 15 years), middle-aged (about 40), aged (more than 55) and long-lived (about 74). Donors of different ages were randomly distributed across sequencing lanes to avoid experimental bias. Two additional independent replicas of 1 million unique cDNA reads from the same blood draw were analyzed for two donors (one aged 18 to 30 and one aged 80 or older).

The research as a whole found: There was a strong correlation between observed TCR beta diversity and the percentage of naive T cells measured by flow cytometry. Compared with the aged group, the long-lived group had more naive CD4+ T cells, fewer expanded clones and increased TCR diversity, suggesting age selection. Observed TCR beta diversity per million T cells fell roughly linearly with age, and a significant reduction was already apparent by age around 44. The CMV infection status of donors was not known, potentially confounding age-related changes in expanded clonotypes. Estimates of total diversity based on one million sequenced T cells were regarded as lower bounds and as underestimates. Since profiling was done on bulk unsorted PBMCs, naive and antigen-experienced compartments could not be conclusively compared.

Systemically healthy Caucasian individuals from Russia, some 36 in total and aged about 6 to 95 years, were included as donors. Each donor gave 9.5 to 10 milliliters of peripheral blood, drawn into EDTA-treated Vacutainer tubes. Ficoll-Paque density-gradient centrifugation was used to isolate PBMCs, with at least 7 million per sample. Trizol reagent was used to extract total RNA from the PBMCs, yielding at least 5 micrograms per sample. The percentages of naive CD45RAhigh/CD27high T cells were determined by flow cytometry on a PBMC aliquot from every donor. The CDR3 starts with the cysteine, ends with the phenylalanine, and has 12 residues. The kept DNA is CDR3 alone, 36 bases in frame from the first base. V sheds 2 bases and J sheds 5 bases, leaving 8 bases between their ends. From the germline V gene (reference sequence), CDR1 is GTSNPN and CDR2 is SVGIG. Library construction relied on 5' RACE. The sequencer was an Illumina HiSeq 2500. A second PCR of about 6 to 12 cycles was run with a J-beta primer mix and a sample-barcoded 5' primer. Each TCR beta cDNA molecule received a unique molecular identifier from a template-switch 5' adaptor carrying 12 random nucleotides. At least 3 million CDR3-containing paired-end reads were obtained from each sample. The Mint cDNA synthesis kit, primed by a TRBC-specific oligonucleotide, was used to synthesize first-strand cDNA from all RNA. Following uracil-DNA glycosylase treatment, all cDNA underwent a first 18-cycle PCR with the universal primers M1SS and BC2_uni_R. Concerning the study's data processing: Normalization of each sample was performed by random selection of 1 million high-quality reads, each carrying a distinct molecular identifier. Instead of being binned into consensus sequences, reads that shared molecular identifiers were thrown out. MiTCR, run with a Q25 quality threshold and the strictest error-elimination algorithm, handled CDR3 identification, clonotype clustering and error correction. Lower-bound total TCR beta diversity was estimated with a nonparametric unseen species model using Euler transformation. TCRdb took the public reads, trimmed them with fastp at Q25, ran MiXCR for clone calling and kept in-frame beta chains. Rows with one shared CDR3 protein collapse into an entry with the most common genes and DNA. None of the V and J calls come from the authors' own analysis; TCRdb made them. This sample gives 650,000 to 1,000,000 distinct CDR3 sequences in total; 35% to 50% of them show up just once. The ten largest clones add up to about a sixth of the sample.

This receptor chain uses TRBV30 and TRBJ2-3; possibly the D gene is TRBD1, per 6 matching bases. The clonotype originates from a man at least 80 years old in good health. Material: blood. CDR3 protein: CAWSSGQDTQYF. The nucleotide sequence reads TGTGCCTGGAGTTCGGGACAAGATACGCAGTATTTT.